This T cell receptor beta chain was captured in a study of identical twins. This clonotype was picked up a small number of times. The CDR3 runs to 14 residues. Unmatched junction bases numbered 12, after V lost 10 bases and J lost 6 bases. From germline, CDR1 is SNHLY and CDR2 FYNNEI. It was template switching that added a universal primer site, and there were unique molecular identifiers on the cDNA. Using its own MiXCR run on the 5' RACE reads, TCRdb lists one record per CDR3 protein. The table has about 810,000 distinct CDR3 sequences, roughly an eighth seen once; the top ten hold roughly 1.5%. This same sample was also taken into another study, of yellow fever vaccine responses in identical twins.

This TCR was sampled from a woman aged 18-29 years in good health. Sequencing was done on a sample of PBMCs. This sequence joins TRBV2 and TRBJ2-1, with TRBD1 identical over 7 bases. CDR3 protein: CAILRSAGGNEQFF. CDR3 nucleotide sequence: TGTGCCATCCTTCGTTCTGCAGGGGGCAATGAGCAGTTCTTC.